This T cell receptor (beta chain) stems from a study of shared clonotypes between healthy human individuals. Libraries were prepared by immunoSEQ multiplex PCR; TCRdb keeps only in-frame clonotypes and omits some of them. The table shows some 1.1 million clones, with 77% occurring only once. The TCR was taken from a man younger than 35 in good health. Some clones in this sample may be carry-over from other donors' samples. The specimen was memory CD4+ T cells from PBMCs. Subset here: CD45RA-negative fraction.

This CDR3 is CASSHRWTGMFYEQYF. The CDR3 coding sequence is TGTGCCAGCAGCCATCGTTGGACAGGGATGTTCTACGAGCAGTACTTC. The gene calls are TRBV14 and TRBJ2-7, with TRBD1 matching 8 bases. V shed 3 bases and J 3 bases; nucleotides not matched to a gene: 10. Germline values: CDR1 SGHDN, CDR2 FVKESK. CDR3 length: 16 amino acids.